The T cell receptor (beta chain) under discussion was sequenced for a study of blood T cells in healthy people across ages. Study background: For every two T cells, template switching captured about one barcoded beta molecule.

This clonotype appeared many times. Its antigen is as yet unknown. Donors gave approximately 9.9 milliliters of peripheral blood apiece. Total RNA extracted from each sample amounted to at least 6 micrograms. The CDR3 consists of 15 residues. Germline CDR1 SEHNR, CDR2 FQNEAQ (reference sequence). The ends were cut back, 5 bases at V and 8 bases at J, with 19 bases in the middle. PCR was performed a second time for about 6 to 12 cycles using a sample-barcoded 5' primer and a J-beta primer mix. TCRdb analysed the 5' RACE reads with MiXCR anew, one entry per CDR3 protein. Of about 630,000 distinct CDR3 sequences listed, around 20% were seen once; the top ten hold 3.6%. Findings of the study overall: Diversity was higher, and naive CD4+ cells more numerous, in long-lived donors than in aged donors.

The sequence came from a man between 65 and 85 years old in good health. The sample consisted of blood. V is TRBV7-9 and J is TRBJ2-1, with D perhaps TRBD2 (7 bases). CDR3: CASSKLTGGLDEQFF. CDR3 nucleotides: TGTGCCAGCAGCAAACTAACCGGGGGGCTGGATGAGCAGTTCTTC.